This T cell receptor beta chain was recovered during a study of blood T cell repertoires in COVID-19. TCRdb's copy holds only in-frame clones and misses some; the assay was immunoSEQ multiplex PCR. In the table there are some 120,000 clones, about 70% of which are singletons. Germline trimming cut 3 bases from V and 0 bases from J; bases unmatched to any gene: 4. The CDR3 covers 16 residues. Germline V gene data show CDR1 as LNHDA and CDR2 as SQIVND (reference sequence). The sequenced sample was peripheral blood. The chain is built from TRBV19 and TRBJ2-5, with 10 bases matching TRBD1. The receptor was derived from a woman in her seventies with acute or convalescent COVID-19. The CDR3 sequence: CASSMGTGAHQETQYF. CDR3 bases: TGTGCCAGTAGTATGGGGACAGGGGCCCACCAAGAGACCCAGTACTTC. Together with reference TRBV19 and TRBJ2-5, the CDR3 gives the full variable domain: DGGITQSPKYLFRKEGQNVTLSCEQNLNHDAMYWYRQDPGQGLRLIYYSQIVNDFQKGDIAEGYSVSREKKESFPLTVTSAQKNPTAFYLCASSMGTGAHQETQYFGPGTRLLVL.